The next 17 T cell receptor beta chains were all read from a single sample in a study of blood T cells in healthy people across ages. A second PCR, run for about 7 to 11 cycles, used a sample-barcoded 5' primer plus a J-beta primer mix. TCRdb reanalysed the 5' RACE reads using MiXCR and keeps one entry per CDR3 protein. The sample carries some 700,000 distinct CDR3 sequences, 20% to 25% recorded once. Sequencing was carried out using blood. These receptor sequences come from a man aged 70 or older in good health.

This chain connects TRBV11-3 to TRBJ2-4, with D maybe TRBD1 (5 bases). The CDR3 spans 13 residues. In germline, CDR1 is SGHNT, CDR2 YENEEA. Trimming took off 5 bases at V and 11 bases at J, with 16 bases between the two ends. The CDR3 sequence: CASSKYEQDVQYF. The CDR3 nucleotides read TGTGCCAGCAGCAAATACGAACAGGACGTTCAGTACTTC.

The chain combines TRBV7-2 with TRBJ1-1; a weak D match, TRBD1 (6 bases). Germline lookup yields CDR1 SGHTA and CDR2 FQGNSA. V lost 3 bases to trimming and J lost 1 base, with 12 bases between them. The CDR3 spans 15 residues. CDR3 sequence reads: CASSFQGQKNTEAFF. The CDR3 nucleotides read TGTGCCAGCAGCTTTCAGGGACAAAAGAACACTGAAGCTTTCTTT.

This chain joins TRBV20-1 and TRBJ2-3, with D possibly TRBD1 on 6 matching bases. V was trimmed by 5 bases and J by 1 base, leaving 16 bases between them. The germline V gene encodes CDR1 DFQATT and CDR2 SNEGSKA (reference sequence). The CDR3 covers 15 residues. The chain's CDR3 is CSAQNRDLGTDTQYF. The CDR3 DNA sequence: TGCAGTGCTCAAAACAGGGATCTGGGCACAGATACGCAGTATTTT.

The CDR3 here is CASTTGTPYSTQYF. CDR3 DNA sequence: TGCGCCAGTACAACCGGGACACCTTACAGTACGCAGTATTTT. V gene TRBV5-1 combines with J gene TRBJ2-3; TRBD1 is a possible D gene (6 bases). The germline CDR1 and CDR2 sequences are SGHRS and YFSETQ. This CDR3 contains 14 residues. The V gene lost 8 bases and the J gene lost 8 bases, with 21 bases spanning the gap.

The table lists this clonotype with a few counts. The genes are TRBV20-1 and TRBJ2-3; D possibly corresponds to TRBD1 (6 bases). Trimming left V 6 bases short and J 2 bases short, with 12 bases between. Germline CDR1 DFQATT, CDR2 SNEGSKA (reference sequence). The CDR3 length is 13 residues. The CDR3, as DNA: TGCAGTGCCTACAGGGTATCCACAGATACGCAGTATTTT. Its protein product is CSAYRVSTDTQYF.

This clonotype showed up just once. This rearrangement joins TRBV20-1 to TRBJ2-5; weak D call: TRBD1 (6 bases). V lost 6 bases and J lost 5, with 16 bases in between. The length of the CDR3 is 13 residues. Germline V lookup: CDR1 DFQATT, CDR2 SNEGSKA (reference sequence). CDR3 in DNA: TGCAGTGCGCCGACAGGTTCGATGGAGACCCAGTACTTC. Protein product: CSAPTGSMETQYF.

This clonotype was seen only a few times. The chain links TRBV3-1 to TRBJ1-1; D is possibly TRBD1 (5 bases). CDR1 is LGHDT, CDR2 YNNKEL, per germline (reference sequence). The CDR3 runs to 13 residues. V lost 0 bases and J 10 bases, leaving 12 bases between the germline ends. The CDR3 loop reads CASSQDWGGVAFF. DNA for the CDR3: TGTGCCAGCAGCCAAGACTGGGGCGGGGTAGCTTTCTTT.

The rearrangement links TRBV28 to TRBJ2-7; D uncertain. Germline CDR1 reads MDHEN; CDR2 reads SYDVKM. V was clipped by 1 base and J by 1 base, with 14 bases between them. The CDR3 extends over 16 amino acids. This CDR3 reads CASSLSLGQASYEQYV. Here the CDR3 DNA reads TGTGCCAGCAGTTTATCCCTAGGGCAGGCGTCCTACGAGCAGTACGTC.

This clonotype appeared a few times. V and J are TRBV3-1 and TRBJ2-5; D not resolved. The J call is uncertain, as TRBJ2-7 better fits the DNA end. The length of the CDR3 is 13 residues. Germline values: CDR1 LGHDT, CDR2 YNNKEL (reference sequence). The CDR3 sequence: CASSQTNSYEQYF. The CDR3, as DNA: TGTGCCAGCAGCCAAACCAACTCCTACGAGCAGTACTTC.

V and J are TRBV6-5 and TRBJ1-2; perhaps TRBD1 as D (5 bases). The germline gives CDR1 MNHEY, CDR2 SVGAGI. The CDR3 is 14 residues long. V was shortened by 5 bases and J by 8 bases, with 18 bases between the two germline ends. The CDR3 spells CASSTGQRGRGYTF. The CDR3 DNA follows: TGTGCCAGCAGTACCGGACAAAGGGGACGGGGCTACACCTTC.

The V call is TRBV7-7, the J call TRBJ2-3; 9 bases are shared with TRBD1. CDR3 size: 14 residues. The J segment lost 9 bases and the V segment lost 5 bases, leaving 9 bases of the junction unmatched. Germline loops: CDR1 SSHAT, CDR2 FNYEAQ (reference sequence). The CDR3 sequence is CASSTGTGFSTQYF. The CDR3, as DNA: TGTGCCAGCAGCACCGGGACAGGGTTCTCGACGCAGTATTTT.

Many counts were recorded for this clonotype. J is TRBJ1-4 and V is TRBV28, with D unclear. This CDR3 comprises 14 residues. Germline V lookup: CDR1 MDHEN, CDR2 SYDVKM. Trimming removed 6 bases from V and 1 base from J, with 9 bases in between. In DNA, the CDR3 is TGTGCCAGCAGCCGGATACTAACTAATGAAAAACTGTTTTTT. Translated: CASSRILTNEKLFF. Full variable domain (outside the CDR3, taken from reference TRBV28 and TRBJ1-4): DVKVTQSSRYLVKRTGEKVFLECVQDMDHENMFWYRQDPGLGLRLIYFSYDVKMKEKGDIPEGYSVSREKKERFSLILESASTNQTSMYLCASSRILTNEKLFFGSGTQLSVL.

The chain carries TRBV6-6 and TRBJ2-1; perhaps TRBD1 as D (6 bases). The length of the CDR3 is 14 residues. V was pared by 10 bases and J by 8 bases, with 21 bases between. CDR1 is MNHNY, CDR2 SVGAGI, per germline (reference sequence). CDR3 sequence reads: CATKEHRDGDEQFF. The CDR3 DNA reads TGTGCCACCAAAGAACACAGGGATGGGGATGAGCAGTTCTTC.

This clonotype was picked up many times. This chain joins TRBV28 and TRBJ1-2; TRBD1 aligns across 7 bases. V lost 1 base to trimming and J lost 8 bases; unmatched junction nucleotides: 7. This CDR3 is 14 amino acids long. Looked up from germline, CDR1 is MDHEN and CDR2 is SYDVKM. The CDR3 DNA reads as TGTGCCAGCAGTTTATCCACAGGGGCGGCGGGCTACACCTTC. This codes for CASSLSTGAAGYTF.

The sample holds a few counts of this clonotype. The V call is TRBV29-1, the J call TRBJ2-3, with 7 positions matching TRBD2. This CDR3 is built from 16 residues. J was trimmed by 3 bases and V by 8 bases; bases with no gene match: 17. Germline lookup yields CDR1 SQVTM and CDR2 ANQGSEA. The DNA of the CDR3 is TGCAGCACTGCTTTATTGGGGATGGGGGGGACAGATACGCAGTATTTT. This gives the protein CSTALLGMGGTDTQYF.

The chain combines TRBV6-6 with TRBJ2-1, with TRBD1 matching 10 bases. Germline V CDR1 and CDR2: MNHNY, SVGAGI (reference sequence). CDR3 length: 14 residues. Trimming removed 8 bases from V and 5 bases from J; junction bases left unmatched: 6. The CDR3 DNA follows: TGTGCCAGCCAACCGGGACAGGGGAACAATGAGCAGTTCTTC. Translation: CASQPGQGNNEQFF.

CDR3 sequence (DNA): TGCAGTGCTGGCTTGATGGCGGGGGGCGCCCTTGGCACAGATACGCAGTATTTT. Its translation is CSAGLMAGGALGTDTQYF. The rearrangement uses TRBV20-1 and TRBJ2-3; 8 positions match TRBD2. J lost 1 base, V lost 5 bases, and 17 bases had no gene match. The CDR3 is made up of 18 amino acids. Germline V gene lookup returns CDR1 DFQATT and CDR2 SNEGSKA (reference sequence).